This is a list of T cell receptor beta chains from one sample in a study of blood T cell repertoires in COVID-19. TCRdb's copy holds only in-frame clones and misses some; the assay was immunoSEQ multiplex PCR. The sample records some 210,000 clones, about nine tenths being singletons. The sequenced sample was peripheral blood. The source is a man in his 60s who had recovered from COVID-19. Both conserved end residues are part of each CDR3. A D gene is named only where the DNA matches it firmly.

d_gene	v_gene	CDR3aa
-	TRBV4-2	CASGQSGSSGYEQYF
TRBD2	TRBV7-9	CASTPGSWTSGGLYNEQFF
-	TRBV27	CASSLSRGEGYTF
-	TRBV7-2	CASSLQADSPLHF
TRBD2	TRBV5-1	CASTPGTSGGAVPYEQYF
-	TRBV12-5	CASGLTAGLSTGELFF
TRBD1	TRBV2	CASRNRGEAFF
-	TRBV2	CASSPTYEQYF
-	TRBV7-3	CASSLNRPHTGELFF
TRBD2	TRBV19	CASSINSGSSYNEQFF
-	TRBV30	CAWTFGGLRGGYTF
TRBD2	TRBV7-2	CASSGLAGVTGELFF
-	TRBV9	CASSVADTGELFF
-	TRBV9	CASSGDRSSYEQYF
TRBD2	TRBV15	CATSSGGGSTQYF
-	TRBV7-2	CASSPLFGNEQFF
TRBD2	TRBV3-1/TRBV3-2	CASSQEMRGRAGYEQYF
-	TRBV9	CASSVGVASYNEQFF
TRBD2	TRBV5-1	CASIGSREMRDTQYF
-	TRBV7-3	CASSPGDRGNTIYF
TRBD2	TRBV7-2	CASSLLGGVSYEQYF
TRBD1	TRBV7-9	CASSSTGGEKLFF
TRBD2	TRBV29-1	CSARLAGSYEQYF
-	TRBV7-3	CASSPLRQGNTGELFF
-	TRBV6-6	CASSTRERQPQHF
TRBD2	TRBV10-1	CASRERTGTSGSYEQYF
-	TRBV27	CASRVRLEATGELFF